The 22 T cell receptor beta chains listed next were all sequenced from one sample in a study of blood T cell repertoires in COVID-19. The method was immunoSEQ multiplex PCR; TCRdb's version includes in-frame clones alone and lacks a portion of them. The sample consists of 250,000 or so clones, approximately 86% of them appearing once. Input material: peripheral blood. The receptors were gathered from a middle-aged man with active or convalescent COVID-19.

This clone has just one count. This chain connects TRBV9 to TRBJ2-1; TRBD2 aligns across 10 bases. The ends lost 0 bases at V and 7 bases at J; junction bases unmatched: 7. This CDR3 comprises 16 residues. The germline CDR1 and CDR2 sequences are SGDLS and YYNGEE. CDR3 nucleotides: TGTGCCAGCAGCGTAGAAAAGGCTAGCGGGAGTAATGAGCAGTTCTTC. It translates to CASSVEKASGSNEQFF. The full variable domain, completed using reference TRBV9 and TRBJ2-1, is DSGVTQTPKHLITATGQRVTLRCSPRSGDLSVYWYQQSLDQGLQFLIQYYNGEERAKGNILERFSAQQFPDLHSELNLSSLELGDSALYFCASSVEKASGSNEQFFGPGTRLTVL.

This clone occurred a few times. The chain is built from TRBV12-3 or TRBV12-4 and TRBJ1-1; the D is unclear. V was trimmed by 1 base and J by 4 bases, leaving 7 bases between them. The CDR3 spans 13 residues. In DNA, the CDR3 is TGTGCCAGCAGTTTAGGAGGAATCACTGAAGCTTTCTTT. It yields the protein CASSLGGITEAFF.

The CDR3 DNA is TGTGCCAGCAGTGTGGGACAGACCTTAGGCTATGGCTACACCTTC. This sequence encodes CASSVGQTLGYGYTF. The rearrangement uses TRBV6-2 or TRBV6-3 and TRBJ1-2; 7 bases agree with TRBD1. Germline V gene data show CDR1 as MNHEY and CDR2 as SVGEGT. The CDR3 contains 15 residues. Losses at the gene ends were 5 bases for V and 4 bases for J; bases not matched to a gene: 10.

The J gene is TRBJ2-6, the V gene TRBV4-1, with 12 bases that match TRBD2. This CDR3 has 19 amino acids. Per germline, CDR1 MGHRA and CDR2 YSYEKL. The V segment lost 2 bases and the J segment 4 bases; nucleotides outside the gene matches: 9. Here the CDR3 reads CASSQRRTSGAGGANVLTF. Here the CDR3 DNA reads TGCGCCAGCAGCCAACGCCGGACTAGCGGGGCAGGCGGGGCCAACGTCCTGACTTTC.

In this sample, this clone turned up once. V and J are TRBV6-4 and TRBJ2-3; TRBD1 matches 7 bases. The CDR3 has 14 residues. Germline-derived CDR1 and CDR2 are MRHNA and SNTAGT. V lost 5 bases to trimming and J lost 2 bases; unmatched junction nucleotides: 4. CDR3 sequence reads: CASSKDRNTDTQYF. CDR3 coding DNA: TGTGCCAGCAGTAAGGACAGGAACACAGATACGCAGTATTTT.

This clone was seen just once. The J gene is TRBJ2-7, the V gene TRBV7-9; 9 positions agree with TRBD2. Per germline, CDR1 SEHNR and CDR2 FQNEAQ (reference sequence). The CDR3 is 15 amino acids. V shed 2 bases, J shed 5 bases, and the junction held 7 bases outside the gene matches. CDR3 nucleotide sequence: TGTGCCAGCAGCTTAACCGGGTCTAGCGGGGACGAGCAGTACTTC. Protein sequence: CASSLTGSSGDEQYF.

The gene calls are TRBV7-9 and TRBJ1-4, with 9 positions matching TRBD1. Germline CDR1 SEHNR, CDR2 FQNEAQ (reference sequence). The CDR3 sequence is 14 residues long. With V trimmed by 6 bases and J by 5 bases, 4 bases remained unmatched. CDR3 nucleotides: TGTGCCAGCAGTCGACAGGGGGGAAATGAAAAACTGTTTTTT. It encodes CASSRQGGNEKLFF. Full variable domain (missing parts from reference TRBV7-9 and TRBJ1-4): DTGVSQNPRHKITKRGQNVTFRCDPISEHNRLYWYRQTLGQGPEFLTYFQNEAQLEKSRLLSDRFSAERPKGSFSTLEIQRTEQGDSAMYLCASSRQGGNEKLFFGSGTQLSVL.

The sample holds a few counts of this clone. The rearrangement uses TRBV6-1 and TRBJ2-1, with a possible D match to TRBD2 (7 bases). V shed 3 bases and J shed 0 bases, with 24 bases lying between them. Germline V CDR1 and CDR2: MNHNS, SASEGT. This CDR3 has 20 residues. The CDR3 nucleotides read TGTGCCAGCAGTGAGCCGAAACAGGGCGGAGCGGGACGCTCCTACAATGAGCAGTTCTTC. It translates to CASSEPKQGGAGRSYNEQFF.

CDR3 sequence: CASSRGLAGGPAYEQYF. CDR3 DNA: TGTGCCAGCAGTCGCGGACTAGCGGGGGGGCCGGCCTACGAGCAGTACTTC. The rearrangement joins TRBV27 to TRBJ2-7; TRBD2 agrees at 15 bases. J lost 2 bases, V lost 5 bases, and 7 bases had no gene match. Germline assignment: CDR1 MNHEY and CDR2 SMNVEV (reference sequence). CDR3 length: 17 residues.

The V gene is TRBV28, the J gene TRBJ1-2; D is unclear. V lost 6 bases and J 8 bases, leaving 34 bases between the germline ends. CDR3 size: 19 residues. The germline V gene has CDR1 MDHEN and CDR2 SYDVKM. The CDR3 sequence is CASSIRPGRSSGRPSGYTF. The DNA of the CDR3 is TGTGCCAGCAGCATCCGACCTGGGAGATCAAGTGGTAGACCTTCGGGCTACACCTTC.

This chain joins TRBV5-1 and TRBJ2-7, with 12 bases matching TRBD2. Germline V lookup: CDR1 SGHRS, CDR2 YFSETQ. This CDR3 contains 17 residues. V gave up 4 bases and J gave up 0 bases; unmatched junction bases: 8. The CDR3 spells CASSPGTSGRSSYEQYF. The CDR3 coding sequence is TGCGCCAGCAGCCCCGGGACTAGCGGGCGAAGCTCCTACGAGCAGTACTTC.

The chain has TRBV27 and TRBJ2-5, with D maybe TRBD2 (6 bases). Between the trimmed V and J ends, which lost 5 bases and 7 bases, there was a span of 11 bases. Looked up from germline, CDR1 is MNHEY and CDR2 is SMNVEV (reference sequence). The CDR3 is 12 amino acids. CDR3 nucleotide sequence: TGTGCCAGCAGTATCCTGGGAGGGACCCAGTACTTC. It is translated as CASSILGGTQYF.

J is TRBJ2-7 and V is TRBV30; 9 bases align to TRBD2. V shed 7 bases, J shed 2 bases, and the junction held 9 bases outside the gene matches. In germline, CDR1 is GTSNPN, CDR2 SVGIG (reference sequence). The CDR3 contains 14 residues. The CDR3 nucleotides are TGTGCCTTTCTAGCGGGAAGCACAGCCTACGAGCAGTACTTC. This encodes CAFLAGSTAYEQYF.

V gene TRBV9 combines with J gene TRBJ2-7, with 9 positions matching TRBD2. Per the germline V gene, CDR1 is SGDLS and CDR2 is YYNGEE. Trimming took 0 bases from V and 4 from J; bases not matched to a gene: 8. The CDR3 extends over 16 amino acids. CDR3: CASSVAPSGGWYEQYF. Written as DNA, the CDR3 is TGTGCCAGCAGCGTAGCTCCCAGCGGGGGGTGGTACGAGCAGTACTTC.

This clone came up a few times. The rearrangement links TRBV2 to TRBJ1-1; the match to TRBD1 covers 8 bases. Looked up from germline, CDR1 is SNHLY and CDR2 is FYNNEI. J gave up 1 base and V 6 bases, and 4 bases lay outside the gene matches. The CDR3 loop spans 14 amino acids. CDR3 residues: CASRTGEGNTEAFF. The CDR3 bases are TGTGCCAGCAGGACAGGGGAGGGGAACACTGAAGCTTTCTTT. Variable domain in full (rest from reference TRBV2 and TRBJ1-1): EPEVTQTPSHQVTQMGQEVILRCVPISNHLYFYWYRQILGQKVEFLVSFYNNEISEKSEIFDDQFSVERPDGSNFTLKIRSTKLEDSAMYFCASRTGEGNTEAFFGQGTRLTVV.

V is TRBV5-1 and J is TRBJ1-2; 7 bases align to TRBD1. The CDR3 sequence is 16 residues long. Per the germline V gene, CDR1 is SGHRS and CDR2 is YFSETQ. V gave up 1 base and J gave up 6 bases; unmatched junction bases: 12. In nucleotides, the CDR3 is TGCGCCAGCAGCTTGTCAGGGGGGTTTGGTTCGGATGGCTACACCTTC. Translated, it gives CASSLSGGFGSDGYTF.

This CDR3 is CASRDGGSSGANVLTF. In DNA, the CDR3 is TGCGCCAGCAGGGATGGCGGGAGTTCTGGGGCCAACGTCCTGACTTTC. The genes are TRBV5-1 and TRBJ2-6, with 7 bases identical to TRBD2. CDR1 and CDR2 (germline): SGHRS, YFSETQ. Losses at the gene ends were 5 bases for V and 1 base for J; bases not matched to a gene: 6. The CDR3 is 16 amino acids.

With regard to this clone: This sample includes further DNA sequences coding for the same CDR3. This rearrangement joins TRBV5-1 to TRBJ2-1; D may be TRBD1 (6 bases). The CDR3 runs 14 residues. Germline V gene lookup returns CDR1 SGHRS and CDR2 YFSETQ. V was shortened by 0 bases and J by 4 bases, with 8 bases between the two germline ends. The CDR3 protein is CASSLGQVYNEQFF. The CDR3 DNA is TGCGCCAGCAGCTTGGGACAGGTTTACAATGAGCAGTTCTTC.

The chain employs TRBV6-5 and TRBJ2-7; 8 positions match TRBD2. The CDR3 has 14 amino acids. Germline values: CDR1 MNHEY, CDR2 SVGAGI. V was clipped by 7 bases and J by 0 bases; unmatched bases: 5. CDR3 loop: CASISSGLSYEQYF. The CDR3, as DNA: TGTGCCAGCATATCTAGCGGGCTCTCCTACGAGCAGTACTTC.

The V and J genes are TRBV7-3 and TRBJ2-3; 7 nucleotides line up with TRBD2. Germline trimming cut 2 bases from V and 2 bases from J; bases unmatched to any gene: 4. This CDR3 has 15 amino acids. Germline-derived CDR1 and CDR2 are SGHTA and FQGTGA. CDR3 loop: CASSLRGSLTDTQYF. The CDR3 coding sequence is TGTGCCAGCAGCTTACGCGGGAGCCTCACAGATACGCAGTATTTT. Complete variable domain (other parts from reference TRBV7-3 and TRBJ2-3): GAGVSQTPSNKVTEKGKYVELRCDPISGHTALYWYRQSLGQGPEFLIYFQGTGAADDSGLPNDRFFAVRPEGSVSTLKIQRTERGDSAVYLCASSLRGSLTDTQYFGPGTRLTVL.

V usage is TRBV6-5 and J usage is TRBJ2-3; D is ambiguous. CDR1 and CDR2 from the germline V gene are MNHEY and SVGAGI. V was clipped by 7 bases and J by 0 bases, with 11 bases between them. The CDR3 extends over 14 amino acids. The CDR3 protein is CASTNTLSTDTQYF. DNA for the CDR3: TGTGCCAGCACCAACACCCTCAGCACAGATACGCAGTATTTT.

This rearrangement joins TRBV5-1 to TRBJ1-2; D uncertain. The CDR3 loop spans 17 amino acids. Germline-derived CDR1 and CDR2 are SGHRS and YFSETQ. V dropped 1 base and J dropped 4 bases, with 20 bases sitting between them. The CDR3 is CASSLTAGSKRLYGYTF. CDR3 nucleotides: TGCGCCAGCAGCTTGACCGCCGGGTCGAAGAGACTCTATGGCTACACCTTC. Filled out from reference TRBV5-1 and TRBJ1-2, the complete variable domain reads KAGVTQTPRYLIKTRGQQVTLSCSPISGHRSVSWYQQTPGQGLQFLFEYFSETQRNKGNFPGRFSGRQFSNSRSEMNVSTLELGDSALYLCASSLTAGSKRLYGYTFGSGTRLTVV.